These 29 T cell receptor beta chains originate from one sample sequenced in a study of blood T cell repertoires in COVID-19. Generated by immunoSEQ multiplex PCR, the TCRdb table keeps only in-frame clones and is missing some. The data contain 300,000 to 450,000 clones, about 88% of them singletons. Sequenced: PBMCs or T cells enriched from blood (not recorded which). These receptors originate from a woman under 30 who had recovered from COVID-19.

V gene TRBV5-1 combines with J gene TRBJ1-1; the match to TRBD1 covers 7 bases. This CDR3 has 18 amino acids. V lost 0 bases, J lost 0 bases, and 11 bases stayed unmatched. Per the germline V gene, CDR1 is SGHRS and CDR2 is YFSETQ. This CDR3 reads CASSLAEGQDFMNTEAFF. CDR3 in DNA: TGCGCCAGCAGCTTGGCCGAAGGACAGGACTTTATGAACACTGAAGCTTTCTTT.

The V and J genes are TRBV7-8 and TRBJ1-2, with D tentatively TRBD1 (5 bases). Germline CDR1 reads SGHVS; CDR2 reads FQNEAQ. CDR3 size: 15 residues. V dropped 0 bases and J dropped 7 bases, with 15 bases sitting between them. CDR3 in amino acids: CASSLAPRGRGGYTF. CDR3 nucleotides: TGTGCCAGCAGCTTAGCCCCGCGGGGGAGAGGTGGCTACACCTTC.

V is TRBV28 and J is TRBJ1-1, with D unresolved. The CDR3 is 14 amino acids. Germline V gene lookup returns CDR1 MDHEN and CDR2 SYDVKM. V lost 3 bases, J lost 2 bases, and 10 bases lay in between. CDR3 bases: TGTGCCAGCAGTTTGCTCAGGCCTAACACTGAAGCTTTCTTT. Translating it yields CASSLLRPNTEAFF. The full variable domain, rest sourced from reference TRBV28 and TRBJ1-1, is DVKVTQSSRYLVKRTGEKVFLECVQDMDHENMFWYRQDPGLGLRLIYFSYDVKMKEKGDIPEGYSVSREKKERFSLILESASTNQTSMYLCASSLLRPNTEAFFGQGTRLTVV.

The chain is built from TRBV5-1 and TRBJ1-4; no definite D call. Trimming stripped 2 bases from V and 5 bases from J, with 7 bases between. CDR1 is SGHRS, CDR2 YFSETQ, per germline. This CDR3 comprises 13 residues. The CDR3 coding sequence is TGCGCCAGCAGCTTCTGGCCAAATGAAAAACTGTTTTTT. This sequence encodes CASSFWPNEKLFF.

This chain uses TRBV10-3 with TRBJ2-1, with 9 bases matching TRBD2. Germline CDR1 is ENHRY and CDR2 is SYGVKD. V gave up 7 bases and J gave up 1 base; unmatched junction bases: 5. The CDR3 covers 15 residues. In DNA form, the CDR3 reads TGTGCCATCACGCGGGGGGGCCGGTCCTACAATGAGCAGTTCTTC. It encodes CAITRGGRSYNEQFF.

V gene TRBV7-9 combines with J gene TRBJ1-1, with D possibly matching TRBD1 (5 bases). Germline CDR1 SEHNR, CDR2 FQNEAQ (reference sequence). The CDR3 consists of 14 residues. V lost 5 bases to trimming and J lost 8 bases, with 18 bases between them. The CDR3 reads CASSPDLTVSEAFF. CDR3 nucleotides: TGTGCCAGCAGCCCAGACCTGACAGTGTCGGAAGCTTTCTTT.

The V gene is TRBV5-6, the J gene TRBJ1-6; maybe TRBD1 (6 bases). Trimming left V 1 base short and J 9 bases short, with 11 bases between. Per the germline V gene, CDR1 is SGHDT and CDR2 is YYEEEE. This CDR3 has 14 amino acids. As DNA, the CDR3 is TGTGCCAGCAGCTTGTCAGGGGTCGGTTCACCCCTCCACTTT. This gives the protein CASSLSGVGSPLHF.

The V call is TRBV28, the J call TRBJ1-2; 10 bases align to TRBD1. Trimming removed 6 bases from V and 7 bases from J; junction bases left unmatched: 11. The length of the CDR3 is 15 residues. Per the germline V gene, CDR1 is MDHEN and CDR2 is SYDVKM. The CDR3 nucleotides read TGTGCCAGCAGACCCCCGGGACAGGGGTTGGGTGGCTACACCTTC. Translating it yields CASRPPGQGLGGYTF.

V gene TRBV30 combines with J gene TRBJ1-2; 11 bases are a match to TRBD1. V lost 2 bases, J lost 1 base, and 3 bases stayed unmatched. The V gene's germline CDR1 is GTSNPN and CDR2 SVGIG (reference sequence). CDR3 length: 15 amino acids. CDR3 DNA sequence: TGTGCCTGGAGTTCCGGGACAGGGGGTAACTATGGCTACACCTTC. Its protein product is CAWSSGTGGNYGYTF.

The chain uses TRBV6-2 or TRBV6-3 and TRBJ1-1; 7 bases map to TRBD1. The CDR3 is 16 residues long. CDR1 MNHEY and CDR2 SVGEGT come from the germline V gene. V was clipped by 5 bases and J by 2 bases; unmatched bases: 11. CDR3 DNA: TGTGCCAGCAGTAGACGACAGGGAATTGGTAACACTGAAGCTTTCTTT. Amino acid sequence: CASSRRQGIGNTEAFF.

This clone was detected only once. This chain joins TRBV4-1 and TRBJ1-5, with D perhaps matching TRBD1 (5 bases). The CDR3 totals 14 residues. The germline gives CDR1 MGHRA, CDR2 YSYEKL. The V gene lost 5 bases and the J gene lost 10 bases, with 18 bases spanning the gap. The CDR3 is CASSSSKGSGPQHF. The CDR3 coding sequence is TGCGCCAGCAGCAGTTCGAAGGGGTCGGGTCCCCAGCATTTT.

The chain uses TRBV28 and TRBJ2-7; maybe TRBD1 (5 bases). Trimming removed 4 bases from V and 3 bases from J, with 10 bases in between. The germline V gene has CDR1 MDHEN and CDR2 SYDVKM. This CDR3 contains 13 residues. CDR3 residues: CASSSTDSYEQYF. The CDR3 DNA reads TGTGCCAGCAGTTCGACAGATAGCTACGAGCAGTACTTC.

The chain employs TRBV9 and TRBJ2-2; 9 nucleotides line up with TRBD2. The CDR3 loop spans 16 amino acids. Germline V gene data show CDR1 as SGDLS and CDR2 as YYNGEE. The J segment lost 4 bases and the V segment lost 3 bases, leaving 7 bases of the junction unmatched. CDR3 coding DNA: TGTGCCAGCAGCGATCGAGCGGGGGGCGGCACCGGGGAGCTGTTTTTT. Translation gives CASSDRAGGGTGELFF.

The gene calls are TRBV6-2 or TRBV6-3 and TRBJ2-5; the D is unclear. The V and J ends lost 0 bases and 1 base respectively, with 9 bases between them. The CDR3 is made up of 15 amino acids. Germline V gene data show CDR1 as MNHEY and CDR2 as SVGEGT. Here the CDR3 reads CASSYSASGQETQYF. The CDR3 region has the DNA TGTGCCAGCAGTTACTCGGCCTCGGGCCAAGAGACCCAGTACTTC.

Here the CDR3 reads CSAPGGNTIYF. DNA of the CDR3: TGCAGTGCCCCGGGAGGAAACACCATATATTTT. The rearrangement joins TRBV20-1 to TRBJ1-3; D is undetermined. V was shortened by 6 bases and J by 4 bases, with 7 bases between the two germline ends. Germline lookup yields CDR1 DFQATT and CDR2 SNEGSKA (reference sequence). The CDR3 is 11 residues long.

The genes are TRBV18 and TRBJ1-4; possible D gene TRBD1, 5 bases. Germline V lookup: CDR1 KGHSH, CDR2 LQKENI. Trimming removed 5 bases at V and 3 bases at J, with 10 bases between. The CDR3 is 14 residues long. The CDR3 DNA is TGTGCCAGCTCAGTGACAGACTCTAATGAAAAACTGTTTTTT. Protein: CASSVTDSNEKLFF.

This chain uses TRBV6-5 with TRBJ1-2; 9 positions match TRBD1. CDR1 MNHEY and CDR2 SVGAGI come from the germline V gene. The CDR3 runs 14 residues. With 5 bases clipped from V and 9 bases from J, the junction kept 10 bases outside the gene matches. The CDR3 region is CASSTSGQGVSYTF. The CDR3 region has the DNA TGTGCCAGCAGTACATCGGGACAGGGTGTCAGCTACACCTTC.

The V call is TRBV19, the J call TRBJ2-1, with D unresolved. The germline CDR1 and CDR2 sequences are LNHDA and SQIVND (reference sequence). CDR3 length equals 16 residues. Trimming pared 0 bases from V and 1 base from J, leaving 10 bases between. CDR3 region: CASSIDLVPSYNEQFF. DNA of the CDR3: TGTGCCAGTAGTATAGATCTCGTTCCGTCCTACAATGAGCAGTTCTTC.

CDR3 bases: TGTGCCAGCAGCCAAGTAGGCGCGGGACAGCCCCAGCATTTT. Translation: CASSQVGAGQPQHF. The chain links TRBV3-1 (or the pseudogene TRBV3-2) to TRBJ1-5; D call uncertain. The germline V and J ends were trimmed by 1 base and 7 bases, with 11 bases remaining between them. The CDR3 has 14 residues. Germline V gene lookup returns CDR1 LGHDT and CDR2 YNNKEL (reference sequence).

V and J are TRBV5-6 and TRBJ1-1; 7 nucleotides agree with TRBD1. The CDR3 spans 15 residues. With 2 bases clipped from V and 2 bases from J, the junction kept 6 bases outside the gene matches. The germline gives CDR1 SGHDT, CDR2 YYEEEE. CDR3 residues: CASSLPGGTNTEAFF. The DNA of the CDR3 is TGTGCCAGCAGCTTACCAGGGGGTACCAACACTGAAGCTTTCTTT.

This sequence joins TRBV5-1 and TRBJ2-1; maybe TRBD2 (5 bases). Germline CDR1 is SGHRS and CDR2 is YFSETQ. Trimming took 0 bases from V and 4 from J, leaving 14 bases between them. The CDR3 covers 16 residues. The CDR3 coding sequence is TGCGCCAGCAGCTTGGCCTGGCAGCGGAGATACAATGAGCAGTTCTTC. Its protein product is CASSLAWQRRYNEQFF.

This rearrangement joins TRBV6-5 to TRBJ1-1; D is uncertain. Trimming cost V 8 bases and J 3 bases, with 19 bases left between them. Germline-derived CDR1 and CDR2 are MNHEY and SVGAGI. This CDR3 is 15 amino acids long. CDR3 nucleotide sequence: TGTGCCAGCTCTCCCCCGATGGCGGGTGACACTGAAGCTTTCTTT. Translation gives CASSPPMAGDTEAFF.

This clone was recorded at least ten times. The chain couples TRBV30 to TRBJ2-1, with TRBD2 matching 11 bases. Trimming removed 0 bases from V and 7 bases from J; junction bases left unmatched: 2. This CDR3 is 14 amino acids long. CDR1 is GTSNPN and CDR2 is SVGIG in the germline V gene (reference sequence). The CDR3 here is CAWSVSGGANEQFF. DNA for the CDR3: TGTGCCTGGAGTGTTAGCGGGGGGGCAAATGAGCAGTTCTTC.

The rearrangement joins TRBV3-1 (or the pseudogene TRBV3-2) to TRBJ1-1; 9 nucleotides line up with TRBD1. Germline assignment: CDR1 LGHDT and CDR2 YNNKEL (reference sequence). The CDR3 has 19 residues. V lost 3 bases to trimming and J lost 5 bases; unmatched junction nucleotides: 19. The CDR3 region has the DNA TGTGCCAGCAGCCACGATTCAGGACAGGGGCTCTCCCTGGGGACTGAAGCTTTCTTT. It yields the protein CASSHDSGQGLSLGTEAFF.

The V call is TRBV7-9, the J call TRBJ1-2; no clear D. In germline, CDR1 is SEHNR, CDR2 FQNEAQ (reference sequence). This CDR3 is built from 14 residues. Trimming stripped 9 bases from V and 6 bases from J, with 20 bases between. CDR3 in amino acids: CARSKYGEENGYTF. CDR3 DNA sequence: TGTGCCAGATCTAAATACGGGGAGGAGAATGGCTACACCTTC.

This rearrangement joins TRBV19 to TRBJ1-1, with a tentative D call TRBD1 (5 bases). The CDR3 runs 15 residues. V was trimmed by 7 bases and J by 0 bases, leaving 15 bases between them. Per the germline V gene, CDR1 is LNHDA and CDR2 is SQIVND (reference sequence). The CDR3 region has the DNA TGTGCCAGTATCAGCGGGGGGAGAATGAACACTGAAGCTTTCTTT. As protein: CASISGGRMNTEAFF. Full variable domain (outside the CDR3, taken from reference TRBV19 and TRBJ1-1): DGGITQSPKYLFRKEGQNVTLSCEQNLNHDAMYWYRQDPGQGLRLIYYSQIVNDFQKGDIAEGYSVSREKKESFPLTVTSAQKNPTAFYLCASISGGRMNTEAFFGQGTRLTVV.

The chain uses TRBV7-9 and TRBJ2-7, with D unclear. V lost 1 base and J lost 0, with 13 bases in between. CDR3 length equals 16 residues. Germline V gives CDR1 SEHNR, CDR2 FQNEAQ (reference sequence). DNA for the CDR3: TGTGCCAGCAGCTTAGATTGGCTCGTCAGCTCCTACGAGCAGTACTTC. It translates to CASSLDWLVSSYEQYF.

The chain links TRBV6-2 or TRBV6-3 to TRBJ1-1, with D possibly TRBD1 on 6 matching bases. The V gene's germline CDR1 is MNHEY and CDR2 SVGEGT. The CDR3 spans 16 residues. Trimming pared 5 bases from V and 0 bases from J, leaving 16 bases between. CDR3 sequence reads: CASSPNLQGVNTEAFF. The DNA for the CDR3 is TGTGCCAGCAGTCCCAACCTACAGGGAGTGAACACTGAAGCTTTCTTT.

CDR3: CASSLDRVGYTF. CDR3 DNA sequence: TGTGCCAGCAGTTTGGACAGGGTTGGCTACACCTTC. This chain joins TRBV12-3 or TRBV12-4 and TRBJ1-2; 8 bases are shared with TRBD1. This CDR3 comprises 12 residues. V shed 3 bases, J shed 7 bases, and the junction held 1 base outside the gene matches.